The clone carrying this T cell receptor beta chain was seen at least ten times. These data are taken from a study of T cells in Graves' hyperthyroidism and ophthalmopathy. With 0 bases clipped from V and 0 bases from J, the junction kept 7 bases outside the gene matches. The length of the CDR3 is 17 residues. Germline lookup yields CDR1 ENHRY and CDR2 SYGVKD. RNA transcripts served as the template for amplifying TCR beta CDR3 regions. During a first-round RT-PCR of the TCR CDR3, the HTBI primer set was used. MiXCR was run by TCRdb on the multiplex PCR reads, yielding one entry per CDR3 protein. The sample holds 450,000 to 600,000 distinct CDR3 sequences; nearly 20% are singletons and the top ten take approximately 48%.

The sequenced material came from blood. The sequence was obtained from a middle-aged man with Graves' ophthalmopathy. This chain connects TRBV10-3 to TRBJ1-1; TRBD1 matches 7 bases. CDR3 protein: CAISESMRGRVNTEAFF. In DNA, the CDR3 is TGTGCCATCAGTGAGTCTATGAGGGGGCGAGTGAACACTGAAGCTTTCTTT.